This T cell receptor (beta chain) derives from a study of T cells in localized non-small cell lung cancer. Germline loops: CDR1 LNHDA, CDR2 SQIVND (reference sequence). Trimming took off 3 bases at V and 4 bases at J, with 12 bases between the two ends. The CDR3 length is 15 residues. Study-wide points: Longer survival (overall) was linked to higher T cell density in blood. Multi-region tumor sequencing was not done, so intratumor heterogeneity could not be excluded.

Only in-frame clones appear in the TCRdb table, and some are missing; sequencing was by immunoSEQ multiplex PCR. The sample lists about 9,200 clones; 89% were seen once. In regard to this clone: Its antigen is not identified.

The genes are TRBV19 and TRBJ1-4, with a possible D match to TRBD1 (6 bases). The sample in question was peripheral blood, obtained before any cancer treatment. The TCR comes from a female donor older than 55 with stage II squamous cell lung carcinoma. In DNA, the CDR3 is TGTGCCAGTAGTATGACCGGACAGCTTAATGAAAAACTGTTTTTT. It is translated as CASSMTGQLNEKLFF. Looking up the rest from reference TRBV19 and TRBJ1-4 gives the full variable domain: DGGITQSPKYLFRKEGQNVTLSCEQNLNHDAMYWYRQDPGQGLRLIYYSQIVNDFQKGDIAEGYSVSREKKESFPLTVTSAQKNPTAFYLCASSMTGQLNEKLFFGSGTQLSVL.